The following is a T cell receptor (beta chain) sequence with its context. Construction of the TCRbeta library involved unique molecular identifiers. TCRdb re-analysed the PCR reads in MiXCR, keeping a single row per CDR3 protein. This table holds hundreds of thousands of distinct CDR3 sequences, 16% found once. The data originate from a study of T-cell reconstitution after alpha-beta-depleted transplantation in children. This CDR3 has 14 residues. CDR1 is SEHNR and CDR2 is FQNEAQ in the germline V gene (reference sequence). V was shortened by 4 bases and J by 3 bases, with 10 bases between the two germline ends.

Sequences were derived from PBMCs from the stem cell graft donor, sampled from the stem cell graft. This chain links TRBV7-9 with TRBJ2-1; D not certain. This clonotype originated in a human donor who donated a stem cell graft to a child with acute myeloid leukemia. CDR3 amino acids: CASSSPVNYNEQFF. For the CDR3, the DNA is TGTGCCAGCAGCTCCCCCGTCAACTACAATGAGCAGTTCTTC. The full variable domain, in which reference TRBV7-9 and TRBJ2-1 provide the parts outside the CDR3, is DTGVSQNPRHKITKRGQNVTFRCDPISEHNRLYWYRQTLGQGPEFLTYFQNEAQLEKSRLLSDRFSAERPKGSFSTLEIQRTEQGDSAMYLCASSSPVNYNEQFFGPGTRLTVL.